This TCR beta chain stems from a study of beta chain features in type 1 diabetes. Study information: The number of sorted cells examined across all samples was under 130,000,000. Study results and limitations: Researchers could not determine here whether HLA type influences TCRB rearrangement. Moderate but significant shortening of TCRB CDR3s was recorded in all four CD4+ subsets from Type 1 diabetes patients.

The CDR3 covers 14 residues. V lost 3 bases and J 4 bases, leaving 8 bases between the germline ends. Germline lookup yields CDR1 SGHRS and CDR2 YFSETQ. Based on CD45RO/CCR7/CD25/CD127/CD95/CD27, CD4+ regulatory, stem cell-like memory, naive and central memory cells were sorted. Ten or more counts support this clone. Its antigen is as yet unknown. Expressed TCRB transcripts were sequenced after all isolated RNA was converted to cDNA. Each sample of naive, central memory or regulatory T cells had, on average, approximately 3.5 million reads. Using immunoSEQ multiplex PCR, the repertoire was profiled, and TCRdb retains in-frame clones only, with some absent. The repertoire includes approximately 150,000 clones, about an eighth of them detected once, and approximately 1.3% sits in the top ten.

The TCR was taken from a man younger than 35 with type 1 diabetes. The J gene is TRBJ2-6, the V gene TRBV5-1, with D perhaps TRBD1 (5 bases). The sequenced sample was central memory CD4+ T cells from blood. The DNA for the CDR3 is TGCGCCAGCAGCTCAGGGTCCGGGGCCAACGTCCTGACTTTC. It is translated as CASSSGSGANVLTF.